This TCR beta chain was documented in a study of shared clonotypes between healthy human individuals. Study background: In total, the donors were a couple of women and three men aged 18 to 49. Every donor yielded three CD4 naive, three CD4 memory, two CD8 naive and one CD8 memory plate.

In the authors' methods: Quality scores were absent from the junction-only immunoSEQ sequences, so filtering differed. Assay: immunoSEQ multiplex PCR; the TCRdb copy retains only in-frame clones and omits some. The D gene and trimming were derived from the DNA, and the V and J assignments and clone size from that table. The sample has approximately 2.1 million clones; approximately 93% are singletons. A note on this clone: The antigen is undetermined.

This CDR3 has 14 amino acids. Looked up from germline, CDR1 is MDHEN and CDR2 is SYDVKM. Trimming left V 2 bases short and J 14 bases short, with 21 bases between. Whole-study results and caveats: The expectation was that sequencing depth would affect clonotype sharing among donors.

The sequence came from a young man in good health. Some clones in this sample may be carry-over from other donors' samples. Sequencing used naive CD4+ T cells from PBMCs. Subset reported: CD45RA+ positively selected. This rearrangement joins TRBV28 to TRBJ1-2; maybe TRBD1 (6 bases). The CDR3 DNA follows: TGTGCCAGCAGTTTAGTCGGGGGCTCTTTTGTGGAAACCTTC. It codes for CASSLVGGSFVETF.